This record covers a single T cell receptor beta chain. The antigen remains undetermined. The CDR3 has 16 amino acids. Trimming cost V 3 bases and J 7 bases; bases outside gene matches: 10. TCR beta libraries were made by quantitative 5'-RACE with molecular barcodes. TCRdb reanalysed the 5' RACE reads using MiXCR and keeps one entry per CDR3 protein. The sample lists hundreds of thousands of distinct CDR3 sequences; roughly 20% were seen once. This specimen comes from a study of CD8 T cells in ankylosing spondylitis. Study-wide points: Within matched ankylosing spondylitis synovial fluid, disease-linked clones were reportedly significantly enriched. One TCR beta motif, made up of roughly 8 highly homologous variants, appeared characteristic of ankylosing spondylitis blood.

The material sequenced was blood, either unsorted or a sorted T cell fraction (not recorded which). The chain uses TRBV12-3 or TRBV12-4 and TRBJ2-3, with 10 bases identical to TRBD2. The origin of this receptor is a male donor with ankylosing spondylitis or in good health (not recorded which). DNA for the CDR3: TGTGCCAGCAGTTTGGCCAGCGGGGGGGCACCCCATACGCAGTATTTT. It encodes CASSLASGGAPHTQYF.